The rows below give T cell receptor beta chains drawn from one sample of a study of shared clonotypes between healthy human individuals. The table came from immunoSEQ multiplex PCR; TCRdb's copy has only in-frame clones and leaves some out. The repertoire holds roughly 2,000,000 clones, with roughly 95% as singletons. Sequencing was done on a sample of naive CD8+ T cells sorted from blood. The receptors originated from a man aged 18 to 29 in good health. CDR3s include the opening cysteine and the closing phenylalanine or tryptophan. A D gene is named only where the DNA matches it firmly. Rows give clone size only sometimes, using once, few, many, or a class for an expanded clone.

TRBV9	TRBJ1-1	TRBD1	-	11	TGTGCCAGCGGACAGGGGGCGAAAGCTTTCTTT	CASGQGAKAFF
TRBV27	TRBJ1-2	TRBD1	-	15	TGTGCCAGCAGTCACTCGACAGGGGGGAACTATGGCTACACCTTC	CASSHSTGGNYGYTF
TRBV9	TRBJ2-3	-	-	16	TGTGCCAGCAGCGCGACAGGCTCTTCCCCCACAGATACGCAGTATTTT	CASSATGSSPTDTQYF
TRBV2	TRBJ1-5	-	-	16	TGTGCCAGCAGTGAGGAAATACCTTATAGCAATCAGCCCCAGCATTTT	CASSEEIPYSNQPQHF
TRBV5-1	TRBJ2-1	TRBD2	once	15	TGCGCCAGCAGCTCTGAGCGGGACGGCTACAATGAGCAGTTCTTC	CASSSERDGYNEQFF
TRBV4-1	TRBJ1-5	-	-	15	TGCGCCAGCAGCCCTGGACCTTATAGCAATCAGCCCCAGCATTTT	CASSPGPYSNQPQHF
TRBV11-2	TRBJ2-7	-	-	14	TGTGCCAGCAGCTTAGTATCCGGGGGCGACGAGCAGTACTTC	CASSLVSGGDEQYF
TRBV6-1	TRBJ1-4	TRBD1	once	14	TGTGCCAGCAGTGGAGGGACAGAGAATGAAAAACTGTTTTTT	CASSGGTENEKLFF
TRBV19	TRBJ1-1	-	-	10	TGTGCCAGTAAAGGCACTGAAGCTTTCTTT	CASKGTEAFF
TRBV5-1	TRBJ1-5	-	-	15	TGCGCCAGCAGCTTGATGGGTAATCGAGATCAGCCCCAGCATTTT	CASSLMGNRDQPQHF
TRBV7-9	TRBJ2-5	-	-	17	TGTGCCAGCAGCTCAGTCCGAGAGGGGGGCAGACAAGAGACCCAGTACTTC	CASSSVREGGRQETQYF
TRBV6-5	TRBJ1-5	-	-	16	TGTGCCAGCAGTTTACCAGGGGTCCCCCAGCATCAGCCCCAGCATTTT	CASSLPGVPQHQPQHF
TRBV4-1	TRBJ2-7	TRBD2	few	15	TGCGCCAGCAGCCAAGGACTAGCGGGAACCTACGAGCAGTACTTC	CASSQGLAGTYEQYF
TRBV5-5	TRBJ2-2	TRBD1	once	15	TGTGCCAGCAGCTTGTGGGACAGTAACACCGGGGAGCTGTTTTTT	CASSLWDSNTGELFF
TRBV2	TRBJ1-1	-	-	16	TGTGCCAGCGGTGAGAGGGATGGGCGTGTAGGGACTGAAGCTTTCTTT	CASGERDGRVGTEAFF
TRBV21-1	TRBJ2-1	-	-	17	TGTGCCAGCAGCGAAACTAGCGGGAACGGGCTCTACAATGAGCAGTTCTTC	CASSETSGNGLYNEQFF
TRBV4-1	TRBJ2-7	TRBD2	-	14	TGCGCCAGCAGCCAAGACGGGGACTACTACGAGCAGTACTTC	CASSQDGDYYEQYF
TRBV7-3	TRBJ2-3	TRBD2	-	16	TGTGCCAGCAGCTCATTAGCGGGGGAGAGCACAGATACGCAGTATTTT	CASSSLAGESTDTQYF
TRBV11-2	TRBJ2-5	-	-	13	TGTGCCAGCAGCTTAGATCCCCCCGCGCCCCAGTACTTC	CASSLDPPAPQYF
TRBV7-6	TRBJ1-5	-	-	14	TGTGCCAGCAGCCCACTGGCCTCAGAACAGCCCCAGCATTTT	CASSPLASEQPQHF
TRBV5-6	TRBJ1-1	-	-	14	TGTGCCAGCAGCTTTTGGCCGACCGGGGGTGAAGCTTTCTTT	CASSFWPTGGEAFF
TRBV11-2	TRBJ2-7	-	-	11	TGTGCCAGCAGCCTGAACTACGAGCAGTACTTC	CASSLNYEQYF
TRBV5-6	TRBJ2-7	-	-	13	TGTGCCAGCAGCTTGGAGGCGACCTACGAGCAGTACTTC	CASSLEATYEQYF
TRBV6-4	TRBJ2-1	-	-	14	TGTGCCAGCAGTGAAGTTGTTGGAGAAGATGAGCAGTTCTTC	CASSEVVGEDEQFF
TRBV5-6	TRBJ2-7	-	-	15	TGTGCCAGCAGGTTCAACGCGGGGAAACCCGGGGAGCAGTACTTC	CASRFNAGKPGEQYF
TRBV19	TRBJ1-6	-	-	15	TGTGCCAGTAGTGCAGGGACGGCCAATTTTTCGCCCCTCCACTTT	CASSAGTANFSPLHF
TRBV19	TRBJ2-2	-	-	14	TGTGCCACTTCTATTCATACTAACACCGGGGAGCTGTTTTTT	CATSIHTNTGELFF
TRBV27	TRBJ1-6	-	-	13	TGTGCCAGCAGTCTACAGACGGAATCACCCCTCCACTTT	CASSLQTESPLHF
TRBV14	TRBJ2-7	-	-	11	TGTGCCAGCAGCACATTCGGCGAGCAGTACTTC	CASSTFGEQYF
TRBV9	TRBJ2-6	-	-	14	TGTGCCAGCAGCTGGAGCTCTGGGGCCAACGTCCTGACTTTC	CASSWSSGANVLTF
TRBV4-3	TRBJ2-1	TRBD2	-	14	TGCGCCAGCAGCCAAGGTCTAGCGGGCAATGAGCAGTTCTTC	CASSQGLAGNEQFF
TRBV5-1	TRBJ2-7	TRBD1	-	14	TGCGCCAGCAGCTTGGAAGGGGGCGTCGACGAGCAGTACTTC	CASSLEGGVDEQYF
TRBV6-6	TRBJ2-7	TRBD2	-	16	TGTGCCAGCAGCCCAAGGTTTGGCGGGGGGACCTACGAGCAGTACTTC	CASSPRFGGGTYEQYF
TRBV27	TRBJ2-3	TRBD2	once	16	TGTGCCAGCAGTCCATCTAGCGGGAGTTTCACAGATACGCAGTATTTT	CASSPSSGSFTDTQYF
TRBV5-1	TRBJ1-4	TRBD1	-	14	TGCGCCAGCAGCCAGACAGGGGCGAATGAAAAACTGTTTTTT	CASSQTGANEKLFF
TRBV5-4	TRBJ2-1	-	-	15	TGTGCCAGCAGCTTGAAAGCCGAGGGAATGGGGGAGCAGTTCTTC	CASSLKAEGMGEQFF
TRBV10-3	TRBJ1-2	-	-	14	TGTGCCATCAGTGAGTCGCAAGGGTTTAATGGCTACACCTTC	CAISESQGFNGYTF
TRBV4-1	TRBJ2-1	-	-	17	TGCGCCAGCAGCCAAGATTCCGTGGCAGGGTCCTACAATGAGCAGTTCTTC	CASSQDSVAGSYNEQFF
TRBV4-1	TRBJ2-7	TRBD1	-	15	TGCGCCAGCAGCCCCTCGGGACAGGGAGTTTACGAGCAGTACTTC	CASSPSGQGVYEQYF
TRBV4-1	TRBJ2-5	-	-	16	TGCGCCAGCAGCCCCCGCGAGTTAGGGGGGGAGCGGACCCAGTACTTC	CASSPRELGGERTQYF
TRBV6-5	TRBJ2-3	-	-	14	TGTGCCAGCAGTTACCTGGAGGGCACAGATACGCAGTATTTT	CASSYLEGTDTQYF
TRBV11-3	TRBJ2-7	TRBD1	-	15	TGTGCCAGCAGCCAGCAGGGACAGGGAGAGGACGAGCAGTACTTC	CASSQQGQGEDEQYF
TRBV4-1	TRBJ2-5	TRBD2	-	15	TGCGCCAGCAGCCAAGGAGCGGGGGGGCCGGGGACCCAGTACTTC	CASSQGAGGPGTQYF
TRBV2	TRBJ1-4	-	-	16	TGTGCCAGCAGTGAAGCGGAAACGGGGCTTTTTGAAAAACTGTTTTTT	CASSEAETGLFEKLFF
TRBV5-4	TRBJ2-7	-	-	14	TGTGCCAGCAGGGACGGGACTGTAGACTACGAGCAGTACTTC	CASRDGTVDYEQYF
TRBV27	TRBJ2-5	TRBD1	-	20	TGTGCCAGCAGTTTTGCGGTTCCACAGGGGGCGCGGGGAGAATGGGAGACCCAGTACTTC	CASSFAVPQGARGEWETQYF
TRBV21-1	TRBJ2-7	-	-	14	TGTGCCAGCAGCAAAGAAGGCAGGGTCTACGAGCAGTACTTC	CASSKEGRVYEQYF
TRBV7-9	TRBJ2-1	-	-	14	TGTGCCAGCAGCAGAGAATGGGAAGACAATGAGCAGTTCTTC	CASSREWEDNEQFF
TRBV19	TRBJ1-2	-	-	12	TGTGCCAGTAGTATGGGAGGTGAGGGCTACACCTTC	CASSMGGEGYTF
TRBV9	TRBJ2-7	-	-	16	TGTGCCAGCAGCCCAGGGGGCGGGGGGCACTCCTACGAGCAGTACTTC	CASSPGGGGHSYEQYF
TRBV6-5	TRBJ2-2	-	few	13	TGTGCCGGGGGACTCGCGAACACCGGGGAGCTGTTTTTT	CAGGLANTGELFF
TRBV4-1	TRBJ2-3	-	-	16	TGCGCCAGCAGCCAAGGCTGGGCGGCGAGCACAGATACGCAGTATTTT	CASSQGWAASTDTQYF
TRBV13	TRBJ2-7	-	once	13	TGTGCCAGCAGCCTCGGACGCTCCTACGAGCAGTACTTC	CASSLGRSYEQYF
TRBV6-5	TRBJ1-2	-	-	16	TGTGCCAGCAGTTGGAGGGAGACAGGCAGCCGCTATGGCTACACCTTC	CASSWRETGSRYGYTF